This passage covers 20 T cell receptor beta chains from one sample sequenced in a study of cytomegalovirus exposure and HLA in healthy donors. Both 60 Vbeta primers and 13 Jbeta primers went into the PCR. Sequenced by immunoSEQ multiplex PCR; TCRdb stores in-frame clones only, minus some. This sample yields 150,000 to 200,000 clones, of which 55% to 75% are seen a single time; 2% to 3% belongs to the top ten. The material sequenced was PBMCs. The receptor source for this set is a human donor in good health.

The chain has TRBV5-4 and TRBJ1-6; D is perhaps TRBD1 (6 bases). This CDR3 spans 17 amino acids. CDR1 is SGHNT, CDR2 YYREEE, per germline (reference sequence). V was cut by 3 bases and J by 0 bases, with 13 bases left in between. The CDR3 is CASSSGQMGSYNSPLHF. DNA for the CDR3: TGTGCCAGCAGCTCCGGACAGATGGGCTCCTATAATTCACCCCTCCACTTT. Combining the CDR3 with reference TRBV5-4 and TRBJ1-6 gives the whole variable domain ETGVTQSPTHLIKTRGQQVTLRCSSQSGHNTVSWYQQALGQGPQFIFQYYREEENGRGNFPPRFSGLQFPNYSSELNVNALELDDSALYLCASSSGQMGSYNSPLHFGNGTRLTVT.

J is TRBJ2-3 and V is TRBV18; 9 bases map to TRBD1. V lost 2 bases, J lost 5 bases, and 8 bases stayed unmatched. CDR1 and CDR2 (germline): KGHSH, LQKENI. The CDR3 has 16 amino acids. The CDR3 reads CASSPEGQGNGDTQYF. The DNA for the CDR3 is TGTGCCAGCTCACCAGAGGGACAGGGCAACGGAGATACGCAGTATTTT. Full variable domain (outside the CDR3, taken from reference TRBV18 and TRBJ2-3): NAGVMQNPRHLVRRRGQEARLRCSPMKGHSHVYWYRQLPEEGLKFMVYLQKENIIDESGMPKERFSAEFPKEGPSILRIQQVVRGDSAAYFCASSPEGQGNGDTQYFGPGTRLTVL.

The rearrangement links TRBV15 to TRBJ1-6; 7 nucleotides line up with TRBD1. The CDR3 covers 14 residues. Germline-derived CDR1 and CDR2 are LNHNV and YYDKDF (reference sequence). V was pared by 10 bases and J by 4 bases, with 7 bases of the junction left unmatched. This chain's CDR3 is CASDSGQYNSPLHF. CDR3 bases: TGTGCCAGTGACTCGGGACAGTATAATTCACCCCTCCACTTT.

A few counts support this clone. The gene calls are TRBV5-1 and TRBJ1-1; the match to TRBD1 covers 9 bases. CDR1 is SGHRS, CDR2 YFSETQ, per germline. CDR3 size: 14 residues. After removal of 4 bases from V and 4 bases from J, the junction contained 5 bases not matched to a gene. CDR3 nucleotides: TGCGCCAGCAGCCAACAGGGGGCTGGCACTGAAGCTTTCTTT. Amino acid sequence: CASSQQGAGTEAFF.

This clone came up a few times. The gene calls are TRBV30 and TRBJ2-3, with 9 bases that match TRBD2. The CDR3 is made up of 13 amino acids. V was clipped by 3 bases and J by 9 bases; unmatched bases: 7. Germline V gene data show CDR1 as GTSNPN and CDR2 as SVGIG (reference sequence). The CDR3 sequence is CAWRGGGAGTQYF. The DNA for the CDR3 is TGTGCCTGGAGAGGCGGGGGGGCAGGGACGCAGTATTTT.

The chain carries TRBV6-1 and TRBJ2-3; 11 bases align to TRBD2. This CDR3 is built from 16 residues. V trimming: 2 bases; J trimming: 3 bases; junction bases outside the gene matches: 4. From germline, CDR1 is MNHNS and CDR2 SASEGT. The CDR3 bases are TGTGCCAGCAGTGAAACAATAGCGGGGGGGACAGATACGCAGTATTTT. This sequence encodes CASSETIAGGTDTQYF.

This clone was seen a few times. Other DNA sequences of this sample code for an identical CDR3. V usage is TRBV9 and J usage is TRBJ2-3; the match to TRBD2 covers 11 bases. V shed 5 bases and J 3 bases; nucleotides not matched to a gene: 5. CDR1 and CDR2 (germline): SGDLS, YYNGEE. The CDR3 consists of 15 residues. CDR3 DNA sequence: TGTGCCAGCAGTGGTAGCGGGGGGGCTACAGATACGCAGTATTTT. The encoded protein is CASSGSGGATDTQYF. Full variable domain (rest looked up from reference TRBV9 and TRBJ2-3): DSGVTQTPKHLITATGQRVTLRCSPRSGDLSVYWYQQSLDQGLQFLIQYYNGEERAKGNILERFSAQQFPDLHSELNLSSLELGDSALYFCASSGSGGATDTQYFGPGTRLTVL.

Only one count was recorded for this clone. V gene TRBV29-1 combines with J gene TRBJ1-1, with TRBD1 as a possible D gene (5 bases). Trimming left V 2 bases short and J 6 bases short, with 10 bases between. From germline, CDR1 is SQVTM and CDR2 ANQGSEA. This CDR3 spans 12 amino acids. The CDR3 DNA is TGCAGCGTTGAACAGGGTGTAGCTGAAGCTTTCTTT. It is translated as CSVEQGVAEAFF.

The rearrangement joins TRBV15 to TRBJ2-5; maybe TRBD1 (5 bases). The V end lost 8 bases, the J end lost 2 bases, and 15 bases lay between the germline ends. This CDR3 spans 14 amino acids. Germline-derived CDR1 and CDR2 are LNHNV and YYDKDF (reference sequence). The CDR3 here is CATAGAALQETQYF. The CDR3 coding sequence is TGTGCCACCGCTGGGGCAGCCTTACAAGAGACCCAGTACTTC.

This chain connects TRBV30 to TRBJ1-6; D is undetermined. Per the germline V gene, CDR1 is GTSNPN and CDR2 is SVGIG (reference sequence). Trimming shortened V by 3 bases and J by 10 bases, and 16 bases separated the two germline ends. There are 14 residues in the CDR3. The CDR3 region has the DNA TGTGCCTGGAGGTCCAGAGGGATAGGATCACCCCTCCACTTT. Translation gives CAWRSRGIGSPLHF.

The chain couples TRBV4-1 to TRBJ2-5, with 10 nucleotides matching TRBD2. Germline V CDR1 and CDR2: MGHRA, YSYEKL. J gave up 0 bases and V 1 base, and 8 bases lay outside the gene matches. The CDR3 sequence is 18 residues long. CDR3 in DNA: TGCGCCAGCAGCCAAGTACCTAGCGGGGGCGCGAACCAAGAGACCCAGTACTTC. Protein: CASSQVPSGGANQETQYF.

CDR3 sequence (DNA): TGTGCCTGGAAGGGGAACAGGGCTCAGCCCCAGCATTTT. It encodes CAWKGNRAQPQHF. The chain employs TRBV30 and TRBJ1-5; TRBD1 might be the D (6 bases). CDR3 size: 13 residues. V was trimmed by 4 bases and J by 6 bases, leaving 13 bases between them. Germline-derived CDR1 and CDR2 are GTSNPN and SVGIG (reference sequence).

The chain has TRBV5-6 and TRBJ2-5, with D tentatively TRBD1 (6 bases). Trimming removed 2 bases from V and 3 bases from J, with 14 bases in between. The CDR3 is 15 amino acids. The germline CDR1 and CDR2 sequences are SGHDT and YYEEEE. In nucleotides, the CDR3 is TGTGCCAGCAGCTTAATCGGACAGTCGGAAGAGACCCAGTACTTC. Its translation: CASSLIGQSEETQYF.

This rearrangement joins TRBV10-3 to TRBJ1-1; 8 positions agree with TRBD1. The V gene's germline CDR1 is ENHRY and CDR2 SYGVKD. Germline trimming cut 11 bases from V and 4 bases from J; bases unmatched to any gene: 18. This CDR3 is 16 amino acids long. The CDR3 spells CAASRPGGAIFTEAFF. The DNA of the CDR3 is TGTGCCGCGAGCAGGCCAGGGGGCGCGATTTTCACTGAAGCTTTCTTT.

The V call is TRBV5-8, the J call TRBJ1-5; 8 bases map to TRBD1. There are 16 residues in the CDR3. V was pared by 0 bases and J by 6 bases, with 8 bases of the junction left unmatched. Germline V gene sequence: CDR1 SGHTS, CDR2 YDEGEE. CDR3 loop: CASSLAGQGWGQPQHF. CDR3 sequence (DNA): TGTGCCAGCAGCTTGGCCGGACAGGGCTGGGGTCAGCCCCAGCATTTT. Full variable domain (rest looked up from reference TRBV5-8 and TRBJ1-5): EAGVTQSPTHLIKTRGQQATLRCSPISGHTSVYWYQQALGLGLQFLLWYDEGEERNRGNFPPRFSGRQFPNYSSELNVNALELEDSALYLCASSLAGQGWGQPQHFGDGTRLSIL.

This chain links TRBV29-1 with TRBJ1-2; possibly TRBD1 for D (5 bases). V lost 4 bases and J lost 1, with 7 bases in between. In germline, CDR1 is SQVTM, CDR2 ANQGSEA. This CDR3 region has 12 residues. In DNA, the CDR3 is TGCAGCGTTGTGGACAATAACTATGGCTACACCTTC. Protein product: CSVVDNNYGYTF.

The CDR3 spells CASRETGVGEQYF. In DNA form, the CDR3 reads TGTGCCAGCAGGGAGACAGGGGTAGGCGAGCAGTACTTC. The chain employs TRBV2 and TRBJ2-7; TRBD1 matches 8 bases. J gave up 6 bases and V 6 bases, and 7 bases lay outside the gene matches. CDR1 is SNHLY, CDR2 FYNNEI, per germline. The CDR3 has 13 amino acids. The entire variable domain, with the rest obtained from reference TRBV2 and TRBJ2-7, is as follows: EPEVTQTPSHQVTQMGQEVILRCVPISNHLYFYWYRQILGQKVEFLVSFYNNEISEKSEIFDDQFSVERPDGSNFTLKIRSTKLEDSAMYFCASRETGVGEQYFGPGTRLTVT.

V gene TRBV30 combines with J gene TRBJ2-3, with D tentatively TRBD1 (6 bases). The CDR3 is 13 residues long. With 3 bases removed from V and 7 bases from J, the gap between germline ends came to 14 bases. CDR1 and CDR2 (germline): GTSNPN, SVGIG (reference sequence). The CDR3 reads CAWSGDNYYTQYF. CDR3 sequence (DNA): TGTGCCTGGAGCGGGGACAATTATTATACGCAGTATTTT.

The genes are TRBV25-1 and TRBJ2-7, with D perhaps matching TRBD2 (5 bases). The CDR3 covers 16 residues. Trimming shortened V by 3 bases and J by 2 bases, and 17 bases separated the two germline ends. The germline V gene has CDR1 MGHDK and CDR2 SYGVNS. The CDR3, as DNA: TGTGCCAGCAGTGAGTGGTCATCGGGGAACCCCTACGAGCAGTACTTC. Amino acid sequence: CASSEWSSGNPYEQYF.

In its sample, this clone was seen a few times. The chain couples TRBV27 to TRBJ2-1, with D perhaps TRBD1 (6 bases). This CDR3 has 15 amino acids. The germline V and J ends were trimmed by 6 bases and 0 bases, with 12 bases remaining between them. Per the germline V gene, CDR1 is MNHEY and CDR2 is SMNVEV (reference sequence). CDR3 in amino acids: CASRPGQTSYNEQFF. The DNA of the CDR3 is TGTGCCAGCAGGCCCGGACAGACCTCCTACAATGAGCAGTTCTTC.